This is a list of T cell receptor beta chains from one sample in a study of blood T cells in healthy people across ages. Each CDR3 protein is one row after TCRdb ran MiXCR on the 5' RACE reads. The table lists roughly 500,000 distinct CDR3 sequences, 25% to 30% of them singletons. The source material was blood. The receptors were gathered from a woman aged 70 to 79 in good health. CDR3s include the opening cysteine and the closing phenylalanine or tryptophan. Fields, in order: D gene, clone size, J gene, V gene, CDR3 protein, CDR3 DNA. D genes are given only for firm matches. Rows give clone size only sometimes, using once, few, many, or a class for an expanded clone.

D: TRBD1; size: few; J: TRBJ1-1; V: TRBV20-1; CDR3: CSAIPGTGASEAFF; DNA: TGCAGTGCTATACCCGGGACAGGGGCATCTGAAGCTTTCTTT
D: .; size: few; J: TRBJ1-3; V: TRBV9; CDR3: CASSVEGASSGNTIYF; DNA: TGTGCCAGCAGCGTAGAAGGGGCCTCCTCTGGAAACACCATATATTTT
D: .; size: .; J: TRBJ2-4; V: TRBV20-1; CDR3: CSARRSVGGKNIQYF; DNA: TGCAGTGCTAGACGGAGCGTGGGGGGCAAAAACATTCAGTACTTC
D: .; size: .; J: TRBJ2-1; V: TRBV7-2; CDR3: CASSFSRSSYNEQFF; DNA: TGTGCCAGCAGCTTTTCCCGGAGCTCCTACAATGAGCAGTTCTTC
D: .; size: .; J: TRBJ1-2; V: TRBV20-1; CDR3: CSARDTLGGYTF; DNA: TGCAGTGCTAGAGATACGTTGGGCGGCTACACCTTC
D: .; size: .; J: TRBJ2-5; V: TRBV20-1; CDR3: CSARVLGETQYF; DNA: TGCAGTGCTAGAGTATTAGGGGAGACCCAGTACTTC
D: .; size: few; J: TRBJ2-5; V: TRBV11-3; CDR3: CASSLGRRSGETQYF; DNA: TGTGCCAGCAGCCTAGGCAGGCGGAGCGGAGAGACCCAGTACTTC
D: .; size: .; J: TRBJ2-3; V: TRBV5-1; CDR3: CASSLVLDSTDTQYF; DNA: TGCGCCAGCAGCTTGGTATTAGATAGCACAGATACGCAGTATTTT
D: TRBD2; size: few; J: TRBJ2-1; V: TRBV7-7; CDR3: CASSLAVGTSIDEQFF; DNA: TGTGCCAGCAGCTTAGCTGTAGGGACTAGCATCGATGAGCAGTTCTTC
D: .; size: few; J: TRBJ2-3; V: TRBV19; CDR3: CAILDVGIKSTDTQYF; DNA: TGTGCCATTCTCGATGTGGGCATTAAGAGCACAGATACGCAGTATTTT
D: TRBD2; size: few; J: TRBJ2-3; V: TRBV29-1; CDR3: CSTASARGALVDTQYF; DNA: TGCAGCACCGCTTCGGCGCGGGGGGCTTTGGTGGATACGCAGTATTTT